A single sample is the source of the 23 T cell receptor beta chains below, sequenced in a study of response to subunit inactivated influenza vaccine. TCRdb called the RT-PCR reads again in MiXCR, with one record for every CDR3 protein. The repertoire has 550,000 to 800,000 distinct CDR3 sequences, approximately 15% of them found once; the top ten carry around 7.3%. The sample here was PBMCs from blood, taken 14 days before vaccination. The origin of the receptors is a man over 45 who received an inactivated influenza vaccine.

The J gene is TRBJ2-5, the V gene TRBV24-1; 11 positions agree with TRBD1. V gave up 2 bases and J gave up 6 bases; unmatched junction bases: 13. Germline values: CDR1 KGHDR, CDR2 SFDVKD. This CDR3 contains 18 residues. Here the CDR3 DNA reads TGTGCCACCAGTGATTCGTGGCCCGGGACAGGGGGTTCAAAGACCCAGTACTTC. Protein: CATSDSWPGTGGSKTQYF.

The chain employs TRBV7-9 and TRBJ2-1; the match to TRBD2 covers 13 bases. This CDR3 spans 16 amino acids. With 3 bases clipped from V and 3 bases from J, the junction kept 2 bases outside the gene matches. Germline CDR1 is SEHNR and CDR2 is FQNEAQ (reference sequence). CDR3 bases: TGTGCCAGCAGCTTGGGACTAGCGGGAAACTACAATGAGCAGTTCTTC. Translated, it gives CASSLGLAGNYNEQFF. Full variable domain (rest looked up from reference TRBV7-9 and TRBJ2-1): DTGVSQNPRHKITKRGQNVTFRCDPISEHNRLYWYRQTLGQGPEFLTYFQNEAQLEKSRLLSDRFSAERPKGSFSTLEIQRTEQGDSAMYLCASSLGLAGNYNEQFFGPGTRLTVL.

The rearrangement links TRBV3-1 to TRBJ2-2; perhaps TRBD1 as D (6 bases). From germline, CDR1 is LGHDT and CDR2 YNNKEL (reference sequence). V lost 6 bases and J lost 4, with 12 bases in between. This CDR3 region has 14 residues. The CDR3 protein is CASRYRELTGELFF. The CDR3 nucleotides read TGTGCCAGCAGGTACAGGGAACTCACCGGGGAGCTGTTTTTT.

V is TRBV20-1 and J is TRBJ2-3, with TRBD2 matching over 10 bases. This CDR3 has 14 amino acids. CDR1 is DFQATT, CDR2 SNEGSKA, per germline (reference sequence). Unmatched junction bases numbered 2, after V lost 5 bases and J lost 0 bases. The CDR3 here is CSAGTSASTDTQYF. DNA for the CDR3: TGCAGTGCTGGGACTAGCGCTAGCACAGATACGCAGTATTTT.

Worth noting for this clonotype: A read error may produce the germline difference seen at one junction end. The CDR3 DNA follows: TGTGCTAGCACAGGGGAAGAAGCAGATACGCAGTATTTT. Amino acids: CASTGEEADTQYF. The chain carries TRBV6-2 or TRBV6-3 and TRBJ2-3; TRBD1 agrees at 7 bases. The CDR3 is 13 residues long. CDR1 and CDR2 (germline): MNHEY, SVGEGT.

This clonotype was detected only a few times. The chain uses TRBV9 and TRBJ2-4; no clear D. The CDR3 sequence is 15 residues long. Trimming stripped 3 bases from V and 6 bases from J, with 16 bases between. The germline gives CDR1 SGDLS, CDR2 YYNGEE. The CDR3 is CASSAGEPWVNIQYF. The DNA of the CDR3 is TGTGCCAGCAGCGCCGGCGAGCCGTGGGTAAACATTCAGTACTTC. The variable domain in full, completed from reference TRBV9 and TRBJ2-4, reads DSGVTQTPKHLITATGQRVTLRCSPRSGDLSVYWYQQSLDQGLQFLIQYYNGEERAKGNILERFSAQQFPDLHSELNLSSLELGDSALYFCASSAGEPWVNIQYFGAGTRLSVL.

The CDR3 DNA sequence: TGCGCCAGCAGCTTGGCCCATTCGGGTGAGCAGTACTTC. This translates into CASSLAHSGEQYF. This sequence joins TRBV5-1 and TRBJ2-7; D gene ambiguous. This CDR3 has 13 residues. Germline V CDR1 and CDR2: SGHRS, YFSETQ. Deletions cut 0 bases from V and 7 bases from J, with 11 bases between.

CDR3 amino acids: CSAKALAGGSNTGELFF. DNA of the CDR3: TGCAGTGCAAAAGCACTAGCGGGAGGCTCGAACACCGGGGAGCTGTTTTTT. The chain is built from TRBV20-1 and TRBJ2-2; 12 bases fit TRBD2. Germline CDR1 is DFQATT and CDR2 is SNEGSKA (reference sequence). CDR3 size: 17 residues. V lost 6 bases and J lost 0; bases outside the gene matches: 8.

In DNA form, the CDR3 reads TGCGCCAGCAGCCAAGATATGGGAACTGGGGCCAACGTCCTGACTTTC. Amino acids: CASSQDMGTGANVLTF. This chain links TRBV4-3 with TRBJ2-6; D is unclear. Germline V lookup: CDR1 LGHNA, CDR2 YSLEER. Deletions cut 0 bases from V and 2 bases from J, with 8 bases between. CDR3 size: 16 residues.

This clonotype appeared a few times. V and J are TRBV11-2 and TRBJ2-1; no clear D gene. The CDR3 totals 13 residues. The germline V gene has CDR1 SGHAT and CDR2 FQNNGV. Trimming cost V 5 bases and J 9 bases, with 14 bases left between them. CDR3 in DNA: TGTGCCAGCAGCCCCTATAGCAGAACTGAGCAGTTCTTC. It specifies CASSPYSRTEQFF.

This chain connects TRBV25-1 to TRBJ1-5; no firm D call. This CDR3 is built from 14 residues. V lost 3 bases and J 6 bases, leaving 12 bases between the germline ends. CDR1 is MGHDK and CDR2 is SYGVNS in the germline V gene. CDR3 DNA: TGTGCCAGCAGTGATTCTGGGGAAGGTCAGCCCCAGCATTTT. This codes for CASSDSGEGQPQHF. The full variable domain, rest sourced from reference TRBV25-1 and TRBJ1-5, is EADIYQTPRYLVIGTGKKITLECSQTMGHDKMYWYQQDPGMELHLIHYSYGVNSTEKGDLSSESTVSRIRTEHFPLTLESARPSHTSQYLCASSDSGEGQPQHFGDGTRLSIL.

This clonotype was counted only a few times. V is TRBV7-9 and J is TRBJ1-1; no clear D gene. In germline, CDR1 is SEHNR, CDR2 FQNEAQ (reference sequence). The CDR3 runs to 14 residues. V was shortened by 2 bases and J by 1 base, with 8 bases between the two germline ends. CDR3 DNA: TGTGCCAGCAGCTTACAGGTCCAGAACACTGAAGCTTTCTTT. Translating it yields CASSLQVQNTEAFF.

This clonotype was observed a handful of times. V usage is TRBV7-9 and J usage is TRBJ2-7, with D uncertain. V was trimmed by 2 bases and J by 4 bases, leaving 21 bases between them. CDR3 size: 17 residues. Germline CDR1 and CDR2: SEHNR and FQNEAQ (reference sequence). The CDR3 spells CASSLPEQRATSYEQYF. CDR3 nucleotide sequence: TGTGCCAGCAGCTTACCCGAACAAAGGGCTACCAGTTACGAGCAGTACTTC. The full variable domain, completed using reference TRBV7-9 and TRBJ2-7, is DTGVSQNPRHKITKRGQNVTFRCDPISEHNRLYWYRQTLGQGPEFLTYFQNEAQLEKSRLLSDRFSAERPKGSFSTLEIQRTEQGDSAMYLCASSLPEQRATSYEQYFGPGTRLTVT.

This clonotype was seen repeatedly, ten times or more. The CDR3 DNA is TGTGCCAGCAGCTTAATGGCCTACGAGCAGTACTTC. This encodes CASSLMAYEQYF. The chain combines TRBV7-9 with TRBJ2-7; D unclear. The CDR3 length is 12 residues. The germline V gene has CDR1 SEHNR and CDR2 FQNEAQ (reference sequence). The ends were cut back, 2 bases at V and 2 bases at J, with 4 bases in the middle.

This clonotype was found a few times. The chain employs TRBV15 and TRBJ1-2; 7 nucleotides align to TRBD1. The germline CDR1 and CDR2 sequences are LNHNV and YYDKDF (reference sequence). There are 16 residues in the CDR3. Trimming at V came to 0 bases and at J to 9 bases, leaving 13 bases not matched to a gene. The CDR3 sequence: CATSRDHAAGGYSYTF. As DNA, the CDR3 is TGTGCCACCAGCAGAGATCATGCGGCAGGGGGTTATAGCTACACCTTC.

This clonotype was seen only a few times. The chain joins TRBV2 to TRBJ2-5; TRBD2 matches 8 bases. The CDR3 sequence is 15 residues long. Looked up from germline, CDR1 is SNHLY and CDR2 is FYNNEI. Trimming cost V 0 bases and J 7 bases; bases outside gene matches: 7. The CDR3 loop is CASSEAPGLGGTQYF. The CDR3 DNA reads as TGTGCCAGCAGTGAAGCACCGGGACTAGGAGGGACCCAGTACTTC.

This clonotype was observed a handful of times. The chain recombines TRBV29-1 with TRBJ2-5; TRBD1 might be the D (6 bases). V lost 7 bases, J lost 7 bases, and 19 bases lay in between. Germline V gives CDR1 SQVTM, CDR2 ANQGSEA. The CDR3 is 13 residues long. The CDR3 sequence: CSALLTGGWTQYF. CDR3 DNA sequence: TGCAGCGCTCTTTTGACAGGCGGCTGGACCCAGTACTTC. Together with reference TRBV29-1 and TRBJ2-5, the CDR3 gives the full variable domain: SAVISQKPSRDICQRGTSLTIQCQVDSQVTMMFWYRQQPGQSLTLIATANQGSEATYESGFVIDKFPISRPNLTFSTLTVSNMSPEDSSIYLCSALLTGGWTQYFGPGTRLLVL.

The V and J genes are TRBV29-1 and TRBJ1-2; the D is unclear. In germline, CDR1 is SQVTM, CDR2 ANQGSEA. The CDR3 is 12 residues long. Deletions cut 3 bases from V and 5 bases from J, with 10 bases between. The CDR3 bases are TGCAGCGTTGATGGGCTAGGGTATGGCTACACCTTC. Its protein is CSVDGLGYGYTF.

J is TRBJ1-5 and V is TRBV5-5; D remains ambiguous. Germline V lookup: CDR1 SGHKS, CDR2 YYEKEE (reference sequence). Deletions cut 1 base from V and 5 bases from J, with 13 bases between. The CDR3 sequence is 15 residues long. In nucleotides, the CDR3 is TGTGCCAGCAGCTTGTGGCCGTCAACGGATCAGCCCCAGCATTTT. Residues: CASSLWPSTDQPQHF.

This clonotype was detected ten times or more. The V call is TRBV24-1, the J call TRBJ2-1, with 9 bases matching TRBD2. Germline lookup yields CDR1 KGHDR and CDR2 SFDVKD. V lost 3 bases, J lost 4 bases, and 6 bases stayed unmatched. The CDR3 covers 16 residues. CDR3 loop: CATSDGAGGQYNEQFF. The CDR3 DNA reads TGTGCCACCAGTGATGGAGCGGGGGGACAGTACAATGAGCAGTTCTTC.

This clonotype occurred many times. V and J are TRBV4-3 and TRBJ2-1; TRBD2 aligns across 13 bases. Germline V gene data show CDR1 as LGHNA and CDR2 as YSLEER. J gave up 2 bases and V 6 bases, and 4 bases lay outside the gene matches. This CDR3 has 16 residues. The CDR3 coding sequence is TGCGCCAGCAGTCACGGGACTAGCGGGGCCTACAATGAGCAGTTCTTC. Amino acids: CASSHGTSGAYNEQFF.

This clonotype was detected many times. The V call is TRBV5-1, the J call TRBJ2-5, with D unresolved. The CDR3 covers 15 residues. CDR1 is SGHRS, CDR2 YFSETQ, per germline. The V and J ends lost 0 bases and 2 bases respectively, with 11 bases between them. In nucleotides, the CDR3 is TGCGCCAGCAGCTTGGAGGCGAGGAGTCAAGAGACCCAGTACTTC. Its protein product is CASSLEARSQETQYF. Looking up the rest from reference TRBV5-1 and TRBJ2-5 gives the full variable domain: KAGVTQTPRYLIKTRGQQVTLSCSPISGHRSVSWYQQTPGQGLQFLFEYFSETQRNKGNFPGRFSGRQFSNSRSEMNVSTLELGDSALYLCASSLEARSQETQYFGPGTRLLVL.

This sequence joins TRBV5-1 and TRBJ2-3; the match to TRBD2 covers 10 bases. CDR1 and CDR2 from the germline V gene are SGHRS and YFSETQ. J lost 4 bases, V lost 1 base, and 6 bases had no gene match. This CDR3 spans 16 amino acids. The CDR3, as DNA: TGCGCCAGCAGCTTGATAGCGGGGGGATCCTCAGATACGCAGTATTTT. Its protein is CASSLIAGGSSDTQYF. Full variable domain (remainder filled in from reference TRBV5-1 and TRBJ2-3): KAGVTQTPRYLIKTRGQQVTLSCSPISGHRSVSWYQQTPGQGLQFLFEYFSETQRNKGNFPGRFSGRQFSNSRSEMNVSTLELGDSALYLCASSLIAGGSSDTQYFGPGTRLTVL.